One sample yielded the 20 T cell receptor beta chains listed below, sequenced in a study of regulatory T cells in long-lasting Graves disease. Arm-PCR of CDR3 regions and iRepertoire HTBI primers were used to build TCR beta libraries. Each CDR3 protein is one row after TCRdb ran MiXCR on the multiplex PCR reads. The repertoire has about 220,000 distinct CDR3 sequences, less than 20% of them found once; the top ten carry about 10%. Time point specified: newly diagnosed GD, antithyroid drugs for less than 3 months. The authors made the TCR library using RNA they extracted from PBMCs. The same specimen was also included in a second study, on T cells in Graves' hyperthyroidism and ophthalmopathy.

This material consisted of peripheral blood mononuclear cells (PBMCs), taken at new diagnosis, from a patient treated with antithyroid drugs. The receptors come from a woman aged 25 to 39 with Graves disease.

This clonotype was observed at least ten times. In nucleotides, the CDR3 is TGTGCCAGTAATCGACGATCGACAGGGCCAAATCAGCCCCAGCATTTT. Residues: CASNRRSTGPNQPQHF. This chain uses TRBV19 with TRBJ1-5, with 7 bases lining up with TRBD1. Trimming took 7 bases from V and 4 from J; bases not matched to a gene: 13. This CDR3 comprises 16 residues. Germline CDR1 reads LNHDA; CDR2 reads SQIVND (reference sequence).

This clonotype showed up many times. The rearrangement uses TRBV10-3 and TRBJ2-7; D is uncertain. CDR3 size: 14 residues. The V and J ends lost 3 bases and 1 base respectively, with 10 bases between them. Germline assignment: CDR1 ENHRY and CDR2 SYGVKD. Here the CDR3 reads CAISELGPSYEQYF. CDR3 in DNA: TGTGCCATCAGTGAATTGGGCCCTTCCTACGAGCAGTACTTC.

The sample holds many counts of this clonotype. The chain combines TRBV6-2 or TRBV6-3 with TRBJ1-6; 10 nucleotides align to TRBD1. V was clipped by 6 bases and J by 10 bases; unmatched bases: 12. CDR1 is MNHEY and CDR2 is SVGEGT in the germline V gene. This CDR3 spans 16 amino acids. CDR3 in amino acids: CASRLPRTGGRSPLHF. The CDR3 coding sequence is TGTGCCAGCAGACTGCCACGGACAGGGGGACGGTCACCCCTCCACTTT.

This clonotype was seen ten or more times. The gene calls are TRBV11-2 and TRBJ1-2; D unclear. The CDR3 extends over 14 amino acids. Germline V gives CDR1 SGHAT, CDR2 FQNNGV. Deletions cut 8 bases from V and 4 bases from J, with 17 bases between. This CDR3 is CASYPGVASYGYTF. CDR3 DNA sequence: TGTGCCAGCTACCCAGGCGTTGCGTCCTATGGCTACACCTTC.

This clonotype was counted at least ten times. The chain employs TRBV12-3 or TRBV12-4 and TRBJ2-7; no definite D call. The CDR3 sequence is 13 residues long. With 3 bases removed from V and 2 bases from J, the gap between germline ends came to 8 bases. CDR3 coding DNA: TGTGCCAGCAGTTTGGTCCGGACCTACGAGCAGTACTTC. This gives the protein CASSLVRTYEQYF.

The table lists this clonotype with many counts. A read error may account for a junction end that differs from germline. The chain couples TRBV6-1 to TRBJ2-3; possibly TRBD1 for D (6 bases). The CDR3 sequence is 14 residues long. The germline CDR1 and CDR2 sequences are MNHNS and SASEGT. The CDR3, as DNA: TGTGCCAGCAGACGGGACACCGACACAGATATGCAGTATTTT. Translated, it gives CASRRDTDTDMQYF.

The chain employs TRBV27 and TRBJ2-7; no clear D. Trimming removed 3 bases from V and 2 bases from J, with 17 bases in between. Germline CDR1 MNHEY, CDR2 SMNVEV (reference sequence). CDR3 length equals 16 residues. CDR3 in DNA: TGTGCCAGCAGTTTTTCGACACCAACCCTTGCCTACGAGCAGTACTTC. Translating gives CASSFSTPTLAYEQYF.

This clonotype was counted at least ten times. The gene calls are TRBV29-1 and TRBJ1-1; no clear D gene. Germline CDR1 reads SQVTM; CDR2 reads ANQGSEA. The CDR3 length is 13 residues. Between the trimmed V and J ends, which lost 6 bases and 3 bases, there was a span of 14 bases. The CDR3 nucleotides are TGCAGCGTCCCCGGAAGGGTGGACACTGAAGCTTTCTTT. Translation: CSVPGRVDTEAFF.

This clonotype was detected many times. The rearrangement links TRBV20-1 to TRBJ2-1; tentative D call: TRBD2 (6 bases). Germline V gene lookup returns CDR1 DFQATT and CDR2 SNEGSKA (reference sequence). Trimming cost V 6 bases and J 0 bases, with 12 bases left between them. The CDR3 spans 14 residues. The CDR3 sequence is CSAQRRGSYNEQFF. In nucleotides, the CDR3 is TGCAGTGCCCAGCGGAGGGGCTCCTACAATGAGCAGTTCTTC.

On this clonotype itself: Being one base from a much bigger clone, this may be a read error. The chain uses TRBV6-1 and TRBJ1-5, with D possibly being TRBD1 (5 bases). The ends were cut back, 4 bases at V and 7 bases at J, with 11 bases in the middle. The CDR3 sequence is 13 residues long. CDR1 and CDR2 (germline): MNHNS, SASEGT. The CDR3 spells CASSGGDKQPQHF. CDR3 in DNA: TGTGCCAGCAGTGGGGGGGATAAGCAGCCCCAGCATTTT.

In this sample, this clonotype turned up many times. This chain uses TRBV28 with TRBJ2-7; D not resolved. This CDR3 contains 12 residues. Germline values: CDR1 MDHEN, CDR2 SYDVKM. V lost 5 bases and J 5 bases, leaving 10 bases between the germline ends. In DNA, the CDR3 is TGTGCCAGCAGTAACCCGACGAACGAGCAGTACTTC. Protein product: CASSNPTNEQYF. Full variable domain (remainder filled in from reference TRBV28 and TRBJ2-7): DVKVTQSSRYLVKRTGEKVFLECVQDMDHENMFWYRQDPGLGLRLIYFSYDVKMKEKGDIPEGYSVSREKKERFSLILESASTNQTSMYLCASSNPTNEQYFGPGTRLTVT.

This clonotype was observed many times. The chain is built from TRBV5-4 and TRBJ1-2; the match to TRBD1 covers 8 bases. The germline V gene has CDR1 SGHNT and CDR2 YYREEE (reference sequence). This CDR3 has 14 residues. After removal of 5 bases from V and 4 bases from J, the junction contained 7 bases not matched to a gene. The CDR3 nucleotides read TGTGCCAGCAGTGCGGGACAGGATAGCTATGGCTACACCTTC. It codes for CASSAGQDSYGYTF.

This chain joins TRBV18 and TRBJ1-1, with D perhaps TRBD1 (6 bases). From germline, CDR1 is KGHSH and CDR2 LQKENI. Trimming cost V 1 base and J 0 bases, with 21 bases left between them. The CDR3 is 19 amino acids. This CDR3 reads CASSPLSAGGTLMNTEAFF. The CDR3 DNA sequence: TGTGCCAGCTCACCACTCTCGGCGGGGGGCACCCTTATGAACACTGAAGCTTTCTTT.

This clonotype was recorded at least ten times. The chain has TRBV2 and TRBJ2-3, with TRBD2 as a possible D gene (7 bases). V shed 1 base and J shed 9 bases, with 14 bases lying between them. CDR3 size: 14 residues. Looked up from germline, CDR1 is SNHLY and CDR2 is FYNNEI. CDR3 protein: CASSEGGGGRTQYF. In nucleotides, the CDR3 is TGTGCCAGCAGTGAAGGCGGGGGCGGTAGGACGCAGTATTTT.

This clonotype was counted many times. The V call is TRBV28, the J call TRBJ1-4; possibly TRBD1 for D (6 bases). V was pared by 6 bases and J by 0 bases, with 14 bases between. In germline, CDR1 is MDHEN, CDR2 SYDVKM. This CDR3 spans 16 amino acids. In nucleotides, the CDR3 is TGTGCCAGCAGGCCGGGGGGCACTTCAACTAATGAAAAACTGTTTTTT. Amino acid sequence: CASRPGGTSTNEKLFF.

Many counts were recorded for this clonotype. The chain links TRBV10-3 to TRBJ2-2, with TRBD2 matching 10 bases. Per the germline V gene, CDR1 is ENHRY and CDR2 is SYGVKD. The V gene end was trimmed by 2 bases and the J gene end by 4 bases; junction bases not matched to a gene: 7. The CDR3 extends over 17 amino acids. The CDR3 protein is CAISEVPLAGATGELFF. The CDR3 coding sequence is TGTGCCATCAGTGAGGTCCCCCTAGCGGGAGCCACCGGGGAGCTGTTTTTT.

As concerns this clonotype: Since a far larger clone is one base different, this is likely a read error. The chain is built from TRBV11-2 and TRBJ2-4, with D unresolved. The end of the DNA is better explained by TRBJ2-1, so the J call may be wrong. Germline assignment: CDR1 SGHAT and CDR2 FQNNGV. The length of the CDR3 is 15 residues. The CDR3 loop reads CASSSVYSLGSEQFF. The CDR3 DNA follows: TGTGCCAGCAGCTCCGTATATAGCTTGGGTAGTGAGCAGTTCTTC.

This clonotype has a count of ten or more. CDR3 bases: TGTGCCTGGGCCCGGGACAGCTACACAGATACGCAGTATTTT. Translating it yields CAWARDSYTDTQYF. The V call is TRBV30, the J call TRBJ2-3; 7 nucleotides agree with TRBD1. Unmatched junction bases numbered 7, after V lost 5 bases and J lost 2 bases. Looked up from germline, CDR1 is GTSNPN and CDR2 is SVGIG (reference sequence). This CDR3 comprises 14 residues.

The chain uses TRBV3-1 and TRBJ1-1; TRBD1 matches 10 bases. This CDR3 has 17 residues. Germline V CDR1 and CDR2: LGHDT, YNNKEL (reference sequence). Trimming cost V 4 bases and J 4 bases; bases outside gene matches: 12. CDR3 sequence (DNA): TGTGCCAGCAGCCGTAACAAAGGGACAGGGGCGAGCACTGAAGCTTTCTTT. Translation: CASSRNKGTGASTEAFF.

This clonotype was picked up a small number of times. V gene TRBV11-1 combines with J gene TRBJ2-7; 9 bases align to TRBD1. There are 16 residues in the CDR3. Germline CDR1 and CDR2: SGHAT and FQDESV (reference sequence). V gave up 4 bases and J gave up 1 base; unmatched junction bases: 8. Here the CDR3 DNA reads TGTGCCAGCAGCTCACAGGGGGCTATTAATTCCTACGAGCAGTACTTC. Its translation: CASSSQGAINSYEQYF.